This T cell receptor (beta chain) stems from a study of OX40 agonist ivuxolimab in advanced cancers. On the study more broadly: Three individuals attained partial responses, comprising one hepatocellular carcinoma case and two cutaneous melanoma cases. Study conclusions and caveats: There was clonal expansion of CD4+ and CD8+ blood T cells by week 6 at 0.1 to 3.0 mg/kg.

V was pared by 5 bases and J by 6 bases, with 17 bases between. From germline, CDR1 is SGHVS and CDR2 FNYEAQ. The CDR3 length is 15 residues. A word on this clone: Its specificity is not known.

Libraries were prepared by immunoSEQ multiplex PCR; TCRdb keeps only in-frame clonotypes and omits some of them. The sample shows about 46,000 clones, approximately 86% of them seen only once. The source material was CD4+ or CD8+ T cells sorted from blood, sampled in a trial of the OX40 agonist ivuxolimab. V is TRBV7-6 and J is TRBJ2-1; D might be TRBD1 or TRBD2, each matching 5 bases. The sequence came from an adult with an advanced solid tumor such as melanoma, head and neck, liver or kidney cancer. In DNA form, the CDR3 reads TGTGCCAGCAGCCTATTGGGGACGACCGGCAATGAGCAGTTCTTC. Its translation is CASSLLGTTGNEQFF.